This TCR beta chain came from a study of blood T cells in healthy people across ages. Study results and limitations: Older age coincided with a roughly linear decline in TCR beta diversity per million T cells. Higher naive T cell percentage went strongly together with higher TCR beta diversity. Naive and antigen-experienced cells could not be conclusively compared, given unsorted PBMCs.

There are a few counts of this clonotype. What it recognizes is unknown. Together with a sample-barcoded 5' primer, a J-beta primer mix was included in a second PCR lasting roughly 6 to 12 cycles. Each cDNA molecule received a tag from a template-switch adaptor that had 12 random nucleotides. TCRdb re-called the 5' RACE reads through MiXCR, storing one row per CDR3 protein. The top ten clones hold roughly 3.7% of a sample with around 1,600,000 distinct CDR3 sequences, about 45% of them seen once. Germline-derived CDR1 and CDR2 are SQVTM and ANQGSEA. With 4 bases clipped from V and 3 bases from J, the junction kept 10 bases outside the gene matches. This CDR3 has 16 amino acids.

Material for sequencing was blood. The chain joins TRBV29-1 to TRBJ2-7; 12 nucleotides line up with TRBD2. This sequence originates from a woman aged 18-29 years in good health. The CDR3 region has the DNA TGCAGCGTTGGAAGGCTAGCGGGAGGGCAACTCTACGAGCAGTACTTC. It codes for CSVGRLAGGQLYEQYF.